The text below deals with one TCR beta chain. Its antigen is currently unknown. A much bigger clone sits one base away, suggesting this may be a read error. Germline and genes here are mouse. The read terminates 1 residue before the CDR3 end, so the remaining end is supplied by the germline J gene. Other DNA sequences in the sample encode the same CDR3. The data belong to a study of tissue T cells after allogeneic stem cell transplantation. Using immunoSEQ multiplex PCR, the repertoire was profiled, and TCRdb retains in-frame clones only, with some absent. The sample includes about 8,300 clones, 37% of them seen just once. The time point is: mouse harvest day 14 after allogeneic transplant. Each mouse received 10^7 T-cell-depleted marrow cells plus 10^6 splenic CD5+ T cells by tail vein. General study results and limits: Only a limited share of tissue TCRs appeared in blood or spleen. Shared clones across patients were few; motif clustering revealed tissue-specific shared signatures.

V was pared by 4 bases and J by 4 bases, with 5 bases between. The CDR3 is 11 residues long. The germline V gene has CDR1 KGHPV and CDR2 FQNQEV (reference sequence). The sequenced sample was skin. The sequence was collected from a female BALB/c mouse given C57BL/6 T cells with graft-versus-host disease after an allogeneic hematopoietic cell transplant. The chain combines TRBV26 with TRBJ2-7, with a tentative D call TRBD1 (5 bases). CDR3 DNA, as far as it was read: TGTGCCAGCAGTCAGGGGTATGAACAGTAC. Protein: CASSQGYEQY. The entire CDR3 is CASSQGYEQYF.